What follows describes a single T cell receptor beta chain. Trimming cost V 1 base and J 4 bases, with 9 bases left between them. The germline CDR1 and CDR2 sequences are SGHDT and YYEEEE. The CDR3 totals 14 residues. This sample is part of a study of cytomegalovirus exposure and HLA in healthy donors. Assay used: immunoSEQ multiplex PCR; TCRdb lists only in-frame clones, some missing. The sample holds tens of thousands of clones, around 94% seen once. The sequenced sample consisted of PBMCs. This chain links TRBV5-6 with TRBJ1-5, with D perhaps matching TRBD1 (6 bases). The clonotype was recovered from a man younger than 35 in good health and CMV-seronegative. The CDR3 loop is CASSLQGPNQPQHF. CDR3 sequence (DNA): TGTGCCAGCAGCTTGCAGGGGCCTAATCAGCCCCAGCATTTT.